This TCR beta chain was sequenced during a study of blood T cells in healthy people across ages. Concerning this clonotype: No antigen is known for it.

Unmatched junction bases numbered 8, after V lost 4 bases and J lost 3 bases. This CDR3 has 15 amino acids. The germline V gene has CDR1 MNHEY and CDR2 SVGEGT. The authors ran a second PCR of about 6 to 12 cycles using a sample-barcoded 5' primer and a J-beta primer mix. Using its own MiXCR run on the 5' RACE reads, TCRdb lists one record per CDR3 protein. The table shows about 1 million distinct CDR3 sequences, with 35% to 55% occurring only once. Overall study findings and caveats: As age increased, TCR beta diversity per million T cells fell in a roughly linear fashion.

Material: blood. The chain employs TRBV6-2 or TRBV6-3 and TRBJ1-1, with 7 bases identical to TRBD1. The origin of this receptor is a woman aged 60 to 75 in good health. CDR3 nucleotide sequence: TGTGCCAGCAGTTCACACAGGGGACGGTACACTGAAGCTTTCTTT. It translates to CASSSHRGRYTEAFF.